This T cell receptor beta chain was recorded in a study of human T cells and chemical hapten exposure (dated by TCRdb to the early 2020s). With regard to the full study: For sensitization, 2% DPC in acetone was applied to a 2 cm by 2 cm area of upper inner arm skin. Some 29 alopecia patients gave blood for TCR sequencing at one to four time points (pre-sensitization, 2, 6 and 24 weeks). This study followed changes in the peripheral blood TCR repertoire in vivo during primary and secondary sensitization of alopecia patients to the hapten diphenylcyclopropenone (DPC). Alopecia areata with under or over 50% scalp involvement, alopecia totalis and alopecia universalis were represented in the patient cohort, which was mostly female. The libraries were sequenced as a pool, and the TCR yield per sample differed mostly because of small variations in library volumes within the pool. Patch testing on the upper back used Finn chambers containing 0.01% DPC, with scoring done after 6 days according to International Contact Dermatitis Research Group standards. Blood samples were taken from patients before sensitization (week 0) and at 2, 6 and about 24 weeks after DPC sensitization. Patients additionally received weekly therapeutic DPC doses to the scalp throughout the roughly 25-week study period.

This clonotype came up many times. Its antigen is unknown. No base quality values were provided; no much bigger clone lies one nucleotide off. What the time point label conveys for this sample: pre-sensitization, week 0. The intended sense of this specimen's treatment or condition label: therapeutic diphenylcyclopropenone sensitization with weekly scalp DPC. At each patch-test visit, blood was drawn before the patch test was applied. Patients were considered eligible if aged 18 to 70, diagnosed with alopecia and deemed suitable for DPC therapy, and patients were excluded if pregnant. Total RNA was isolated from unfractionated whole blood collected in Tempus Blood RNA tubes. Receptor libraries were prepared by RACE. The reads were generated on a NextSeq 500. Library preparation attached unique molecular identifiers to individual cDNA molecules for quantitative, reproducible TCR counting. For every blood RNA sample, sequencing covered both the TCR alpha and TCR beta chains. For the original study's pipeline: A median of around 100,000 TCRs per sample was observed, with a range of about 23,224 to 690,600. The Decombinator software suite was used to annotate the V, J and CDR3 of the TCR reads. For PS versus PT1 abundance plots, all samples were subsampled to the same number of TCRs (28,000). Expanded TCRs were defined as absent before sensitization and observed at least eight times at the 2-week time point. The public reads were reprocessed in TCRdb via fastp at Q25 and MiXCR, keeping in-frame beta chains. When rows share a CDR3 protein, they turn into one entry using the most common DNA and genes. TCRdb, rather than the study authors, made the V and J calls. The sample table contains 300,000 to 450,000 distinct CDR3 sequences; only one count was recorded for less than 6.5% of them. The ten largest clonotypes hold 2.6% of the sample.

Points the paper makes about the study in general: The number of PT1 expanded TCRs positively correlated with patch test score, significant at thresholds 8, 16 and 32 but not 4. Repeated subsampling changed both the strength of the expansion versus patch-test correlation and the threshold at which that correlation became significant. Because every patient had alopecia, a presumed autoimmune disease, the patients' immune response might differ from that of healthy individuals. Compared with pre-sensitization or healthy control sets, expanded TCRs formed significantly more large CDR3 similarity clusters, which is consistent with antigen-driven responses. DPC sensitization did not change how many TCRs were above 1 in 1000 frequency, and no evidence was found of alterations in global repertoire structure.

This sample comprised whole blood, obtained in connection with sensitization to the hapten diphenylcyclopropenone (DPC). The receptor's source is a woman between 50 and 59 years old with alopecia areata. Some clones in this sample may be carry-over from other donors' samples.

The CDR3 protein: CASSSDGAGGELFF. The DNA is TGTGCCAGCAGCTCGGACGGAGCCGGCGGGGAGCTGTTTTTT. The chain joins TRBV11-2 to TRBJ2-2, with an unclear D gene assignment. Reading from cysteine to phenylalanine, the CDR3 counts 14 amino acids. Just the 42-base CDR3 DNA is kept, in frame starting at base 1. V and J are truncated by 4 bases and 7 bases respectively, leaving an intervening sequence of 13 bases. The germline V gene encodes CDR1 SGHAT and CDR2 FQNNGV.